This TCR beta chain came from a study of read filtering for tumor transcriptome and immune sequencing (dated by TCRdb to between 2020 and 2021). About the investigation overall: The cohort had roughly 18 male and approximately 15 female patients with a mean age of roughly 70 years, ranging from roughly 40 to 90. After DNase treatment, whole-transcriptome libraries were prepared with the TruSeq RNA Access Library Prep Kit. TCR-region mapped reads per sample ranged from about 3.5 to 10.27 million with IR-seq versus only roughly 75 to 1,300 with RNA-seq. By revised international staging, about 8 patients were R-ISS I, about 16 were R-ISS II and roughly seven were R-ISS III. Using the same bone marrow samples, the study compared TCR repertoires obtained by targeted immune repertoire sequencing with those obtained by bulk whole-transcriptome sequencing. As a main aim, a read-filtering strategy for immune repertoire data was addressed, with the specific question being whether clonotypes supported by a single read should be removed. Broad study findings and their caveats: IR-seq captured clonotypes at much higher depth and more reliably than RNA-seq, and smaller IR-seq throughput sufficed to identify most shared clonotypes. The correlation between IR-seq and RNA-seq shared clonotype proportions rose when single-read clonotypes were removed. Single-read clonotypes made up 80% to 90% of clonotypes but only approximately 4% of total reads in IR-seq, compared with more than 70% of clonotypes and roughly 45% of reads in RNA-seq. The sorted CD138-negative fraction was a mixed bone marrow immune population, not purified T cells.

Starting from 400 ng RNA, TCR libraries were constructed with the Immunoverse kit using molecular barcoded adaptors that cover the alpha/delta and beta/gamma chains. TCR library preparation was performed with the same RNA that was used for transcriptome sequencing. An Illumina HiSeq 4000 with 2 x 150 cycles was used to sequence the TCR libraries. In the paper's pipeline: MiXCR aligned TCR reads to human V, D, J and C references and assembled the aligned reads into CDR3 clonotypes, with quality filtering and error correction included. The tcR package in R was used for analysis of clonotype counts and gene usage diversity. Raw mapping reads were checked after the RNA-seq reads had been mapped by STAR aligner version 2.5.3a onto the human GRCh37 genome. To test how sequencing depth affected the clonotypes detected, IR-seq fastq files were randomly downsampled with Seqtk 1.3. TCRdb's own reprocessing of the public reads used fastp at Q25 and MiXCR and kept productive beta chains. Each CDR3 protein appears once, grouped with its most common genes and DNA. The V and J calls and clone size come from TCRdb's table, not from the authors' own analysis. Recorded for this sample are roughly 61,000 distinct CDR3 sequences; approximately 13% of them occurred a single time. About a sixth of the sample goes to the ten largest clones.

This clonotype was seen many times. It has no known antigen specificity. No qualities accompany the bases; no much larger clone lies one base away. Each patient had bone marrow sampled at the time of active disease. Bone marrow mononuclear cells were isolated by Ficoll-Hypaque density gradient centrifugation. CD138-negative cells were obtained by negative selection after labeling with CD138 magnetic microbeads on a MACS separator, removing myeloma plasma cells. The purity of the isolated cells was checked by flow cytometry with CD138 antibodies on an Attune NxT. TRIzol reagent was used to extract total RNA, and a NanoDrop spectrophotometer was used to quantify the extracted RNA. Paired RNA-seq and IR-seq were performed on the CD138-negative bone marrow sample of each patient. Sequenced input: a population of CD138-negative cells sorted from bone marrow. The intended sense of this specimen's cell subset or site label: bone marrow mononuclear cells depleted of CD138+ plasma/myeloma cells by negative magnetic selection. The receptor was derived from a donor aged 40 or older with multiple myeloma.

The DNA is TGTGCCAGCAGTCCAGTTGGGAATACGCAGTATTTT. The encoded protein is CASSPVGNTQYF. Here the chain combines TRBV6-6 and TRBJ2-3; too little of a D gene remains to name it. The CDR3, from cysteine to phenylalanine, totals 12 residues. Only CDR3 DNA is held: 36 bases, read in frame from base 1. The germline V gene (reference sequence) gives CDR1 as MNHNY and CDR2 as SVGAGI. V and J are truncated by 5 bases and 7 bases respectively, leaving an intervening sequence of 10 bases.